The clone carrying this TCR beta chain was observed at least ten times. Antigen unknown. The sample belongs to a study of T cells after yellow fever vaccination. Study outcomes and limitations: Clones from primary vaccination mostly reappeared after the booster (roughly 97% CD4, approximately 91% CD8). High-abundance clonotypes from the bulk population could contaminate FACS-sorted repertoires.

TCRdb itself ran the 5' RACE reads through MiXCR, one entry per CDR3 protein. Here the sample spans some 400,000 distinct CDR3 sequences, under 20% being singletons. Germline CDR1 and CDR2: LGHNT and FRNRAP. The CDR3 extends over 14 amino acids. V lost 3 bases to trimming and J lost 9 bases; unmatched junction nucleotides: 7. This receptor was identified in a man between 18 and 29 years old who received the YFV17D yellow fever vaccine. The gene calls are TRBV12-5 and TRBJ2-1; 8 bases map to TRBD1. Sequenced here: PBMCs, sampled before the yellow fever booster vaccination. The CDR3 DNA reads as TGTGCTAGTGGTTTCGGGACAGGAGTCTTTGAGCAGTTCTTC. It translates to CASGFGTGVFEQFF.